A single sample is the source of the 31 T cell receptor beta chains below, sequenced in a study of identical twins. TCRdb ran MiXCR on the 5' RACE reads and lists one entry per CDR3 protein. The sample yields about 250,000 distinct CDR3 sequences, about 7.5% seen once. The same sample was also studied in work on yellow fever vaccine responses in identical twins.

The sequenced sample was CD8+ T cells sorted from blood. These receptors were collected from a woman under 30 in good health.

This clonotype was seen many times. The chain combines TRBV20-1 with TRBJ1-5, with TRBD1 matching 7 bases. Trimming cost V 0 bases and J 2 bases; bases outside gene matches: 19. Germline V gene data show CDR1 as DFQATT and CDR2 as SNEGSKA (reference sequence). This CDR3 has 20 amino acids. CDR3 bases: TGCAGTGCTAGAGACGTAAAGAAGGGACAGATCGATTTTCGCAATCAGCCCCAGCATTTT. Translating it yields CSARDVKKGQIDFRNQPQHF.

The chain joins TRBV4-1 to TRBJ2-1; D ambiguous. Per germline, CDR1 MGHRA and CDR2 YSYEKL. The CDR3 consists of 15 residues. The V and J ends lost 0 bases and 4 bases respectively, with 10 bases between them. The CDR3 bases are TGCGCCAGCAGCCAAGATCTAGGTAAATACAATGAGCAGTTCTTC. It translates to CASSQDLGKYNEQFF.

The sample holds a few counts of this clonotype. The V call is TRBV4-1, the J call TRBJ1-2; 8 bases match TRBD1. This CDR3 region has 14 residues. Per germline, CDR1 MGHRA and CDR2 YSYEKL. With V trimmed by 2 bases and J by 8 bases, 7 bases remained unmatched. CDR3 sequence: CASSQLLGQGGYTF. CDR3 in DNA: TGCGCCAGCAGCCAACTCCTAGGACAGGGCGGCTACACCTTC.

This clonotype turned up a few times. This chain connects TRBV5-5 to TRBJ2-7; maybe TRBD2 (5 bases). The ends were cut back, 2 bases at V and 4 bases at J, with 16 bases in the middle. CDR1 SGHKS and CDR2 YYEKEE come from the germline V gene (reference sequence). CDR3 length: 15 residues. As DNA, the CDR3 is TGTGCCAGCAGCTTTTTTAACGGACTGCTTTACGAGCAGTACTTC. Translation: CASSFFNGLLYEQYF. The full variable domain, with the rest looked up from reference TRBV5-5 and TRBJ2-7, is DAGVTQSPTHLIKTRGQQVTLRCSPISGHKSVSWYQQVLGQGPQFIFQYYEKEERGRGNFPDRFSARQFPNYSSELNVNALLLGDSALYLCASSFFNGLLYEQYFGPGTRLTVT.

This clonotype was seen a handful of times. The chain carries TRBV12-3 or TRBV12-4 and TRBJ1-6; 7 bases are a match to TRBD1. V shed 5 bases and J 8 bases; nucleotides not matched to a gene: 6. The CDR3 sequence is 14 residues long. DNA of the CDR3: TGTGCCAGCAGTCTTCGACAGGGTGATTCACCCCTCCACTTT. Residues: CASSLRQGDSPLHF.

The V gene is TRBV6-1, the J gene TRBJ2-7; D is tentatively TRBD1 or TRBD2 (6 bases each). This CDR3 has 16 residues. Germline V gene sequence: CDR1 MNHNS, CDR2 SASEGT. Deletions cut 4 bases from V and 3 bases from J, with 19 bases between. In DNA form, the CDR3 reads TGTGCCAGCAGTGCCCCTCGGCCGGGGGCACTCTACGAGCAGTACGTC. Translated, it gives CASSAPRPGALYEQYV.

This clonotype has just a few counts. The CDR3 protein is CASSVGAYYNSPLHF. The DNA for the CDR3 is TGTGCCAGCAGCGTAGGGGCCTACTATAATTCACCCCTCCACTTT. V is TRBV9 and J is TRBJ1-6; no clear D gene. V lost 0 bases to trimming and J lost 3 bases, with 7 bases between them. Germline CDR1 SGDLS, CDR2 YYNGEE. The CDR3 sequence is 15 residues long.

This clonotype occurred many times. J is TRBJ2-7 and V is TRBV11-2; TRBD1 agrees at 9 bases. Germline-derived CDR1 and CDR2 are SGHAT and FQNNGV. V dropped 5 bases and J dropped 2; count of bases not matched to a gene: 4. The CDR3 has 14 amino acids. This chain's CDR3 is CASSPGQGPYEQYV. The CDR3 DNA is TGTGCCAGCAGCCCCGGACAGGGGCCCTACGAGCAGTACGTC.

The rearrangement uses TRBV7-9 and TRBJ2-3; 7 nucleotides line up with TRBD2. The ends lost 8 bases at V and 6 bases at J; junction bases unmatched: 14. CDR1 and CDR2 (germline): SEHNR, FQNEAQ (reference sequence). This CDR3 comprises 15 residues. CDR3 sequence: CASAGKGGQADTQYF. CDR3 nucleotide sequence: TGTGCCAGCGCCGGAAAGGGAGGGCAGGCGGATACGCAGTATTTT.

This clonotype was seen a few times. The genes are TRBV5-5 and TRBJ2-7; 9 bases are shared with TRBD1. From germline, CDR1 is SGHKS and CDR2 YYEKEE (reference sequence). With 4 bases clipped from V and 0 bases from J, the junction kept 2 bases outside the gene matches. There are 14 residues in the CDR3. As DNA, the CDR3 is TGTGCCAGCAGCGCGACAGGGGGCTCCTACGAGCAGTACTTC. Its translation is CASSATGGSYEQYF.

This clonotype was observed a handful of times. This rearrangement joins TRBV20-1 to TRBJ2-3; 7 bases match TRBD1. Unmatched junction bases numbered 14, after V lost 5 bases and J lost 6 bases. The CDR3 has 15 amino acids. Per germline, CDR1 DFQATT and CDR2 SNEGSKA (reference sequence). As DNA, the CDR3 is TGCAGTGCTCCTCCGACAGGGAAGTCGTGGGATACGCAGTATTTT. It specifies CSAPPTGKSWDTQYF.

In this sample, this clonotype turned up a few times. J is TRBJ2-1 and V is TRBV20-1; TRBD2 aligns across 7 bases. Losses at the gene ends were 0 bases for V and 9 bases for J; bases not matched to a gene: 5. There are 13 residues in the CDR3. Looked up from germline, CDR1 is DFQATT and CDR2 is SNEGSKA (reference sequence). CDR3 amino acids: CSARDVGGSEQFF. CDR3 DNA sequence: TGCAGTGCTAGAGATGTGGGGGGGAGTGAGCAGTTCTTC.

This clonotype was counted many times. V usage is TRBV2 and J usage is TRBJ2-7; no clear D gene. Trimming stripped 6 bases from V and 0 bases from J, with 3 bases between. This CDR3 region has 11 residues. CDR1 and CDR2 from the germline V gene are SNHLY and FYNNEI. The CDR3 spells CASSLSYEQYV. The CDR3 bases are TGTGCCAGCAGCCTCTCCTACGAGCAGTACGTC.

This clonotype was detected ten times or more. The genes are TRBV4-1 and TRBJ2-3; D remains ambiguous. CDR1 and CDR2 from the germline V gene are MGHRA and YSYEKL. V lost 0 bases and J 6 bases, leaving 13 bases between the germline ends. The CDR3 extends over 15 amino acids. The CDR3 is CASSQEFSPGDTQYF. The DNA for the CDR3 is TGCGCCAGCAGCCAAGAGTTTAGCCCCGGGGATACGCAGTATTTT.

Many counts were recorded for this clonotype. The chain links TRBV28 to TRBJ1-1, with a weak D call TRBD1 (6 bases). The CDR3 contains 17 residues. Germline V CDR1 and CDR2: MDHEN, SYDVKM. V dropped 3 bases and J dropped 0 bases, with 17 bases sitting between them. The CDR3 nucleotides read TGTGCCAGCAGTTTTTCGTCCAGGGGCGGTATGAACACTGAAGCTTTCTTT. Its protein is CASSFSSRGGMNTEAFF.

The chain uses TRBV12-3 or TRBV12-4 and TRBJ2-3; D unresolved. V was cut by 3 bases and J by 9 bases, with 7 bases left in between. The CDR3 sequence is 11 residues long. The CDR3 protein is CASSFLGTQYF. The CDR3 DNA reads as TGTGCCAGCAGTTTTTTAGGCACGCAGTATTTT.

V is TRBV5-1 and J is TRBJ2-3; D tentatively fits TRBD1 or TRBD2 (5 bases each). Trimming cost V 4 bases and J 0 bases, with 15 bases left between them. The CDR3 runs 16 residues. Germline lookup yields CDR1 SGHRS and CDR2 YFSETQ. The DNA for the CDR3 is TGCGCCAGCAGCCCTCGGGACGGATTTAGCACAGATACGCAGTATTTT. Its translation: CASSPRDGFSTDTQYF.

The rearrangement links TRBV28 to TRBJ2-7; D is ambiguous. Trimming stripped 7 bases from V and 10 bases from J, with 26 bases between. CDR1 is MDHEN and CDR2 is SYDVKM in the germline V gene. The CDR3 length is 15 residues. CDR3 residues: CASNREALSLAPQYF. The CDR3 nucleotides are TGTGCCAGCAATCGCGAAGCACTTTCCCTCGCCCCCCAGTACTTC.

The chain recombines TRBV12-3 or TRBV12-4 with TRBJ2-1; 8 nucleotides match TRBD2. The CDR3 spans 16 residues. The ends lost 6 bases at V and 6 bases at J; junction bases unmatched: 13. The CDR3 reads CASREQPGLGPNEQFF. DNA for the CDR3: TGTGCCAGCAGAGAACAGCCGGGACTAGGGCCCAATGAGCAGTTCTTC.

This clonotype was seen only a few times. The chain employs TRBV25-1 and TRBJ1-4; D uncertain. The germline V and J ends were trimmed by 3 bases and 3 bases, with 5 bases remaining between them. This CDR3 is 13 amino acids long. The germline gives CDR1 MGHDK, CDR2 SYGVNS. The CDR3 bases are TGTGCCAGCAGTGACAGGTCTAATGAAAAACTGTTTTTT. Its protein is CASSDRSNEKLFF.

This clonotype showed up many times. This rearrangement joins TRBV3-1 to TRBJ2-1, with D unresolved. The germline V and J ends were trimmed by 0 bases and 4 bases, with 10 bases remaining between them. CDR1 and CDR2 (germline): LGHDT, YNNKEL (reference sequence). This CDR3 has 15 residues. The CDR3 sequence: CASSQDWWEYNEQFF. CDR3 nucleotide sequence: TGTGCCAGCAGCCAAGATTGGTGGGAATACAATGAGCAGTTCTTC.

At least ten counts were recorded for this clonotype. The V gene is TRBV4-1, the J gene TRBJ2-1; 7 bases are a match to TRBD2. V lost 3 bases, J lost 0 bases, and 5 bases stayed unmatched. Germline assignment: CDR1 MGHRA and CDR2 YSYEKL. The CDR3 runs 16 residues. Here the CDR3 reads CASSHPRTSSYNEQFF. The CDR3, as DNA: TGCGCCAGCAGCCATCCGCGGACTAGCTCCTACAATGAGCAGTTCTTC.

This clonotype was seen at least ten times. The chain carries TRBV29-1 and TRBJ1-1; D call uncertain. The CDR3 has 13 residues. Germline V gene lookup returns CDR1 SQVTM and CDR2 ANQGSEA. Trimming removed 6 bases at V and 4 bases at J, with 15 bases between. The CDR3 sequence: CSVHVREATEAFF. The CDR3 region has the DNA TGCAGCGTCCACGTGAGGGAGGCCACTGAAGCTTTCTTT.

This clonotype showed up just a few times. The V and J genes are TRBV6-2 or TRBV6-3 and TRBJ2-1, with 8 nucleotides matching TRBD2. Germline assignment: CDR1 MNHEY and CDR2 SVGEGT. The CDR3 runs to 14 residues. Unmatched junction bases numbered 6, after V lost 5 bases and J lost 6 bases. In DNA, the CDR3 is TGTGCCAGCAGTGCCCCGGGGGGGGGCAATGAGCAGTTCTTC. Residues: CASSAPGGGNEQFF.

The V gene is TRBV20-1, the J gene TRBJ2-7; 10 bases line up with TRBD2. V lost 0 bases, J lost 3 bases, and 2 bases stayed unmatched. Germline V gene data show CDR1 as DFQATT and CDR2 as SNEGSKA (reference sequence). This CDR3 contains 14 residues. The CDR3 region has the DNA TGCAGTGCTAGAGAACTAGCGGGGAGCTACGAGCAGTACTTC. It is translated as CSARELAGSYEQYF.

The table lists this clonotype with a few counts. The gene calls are TRBV6-5 and TRBJ2-1; D assignment may be TRBD1 or TRBD2 (5 bases each). Deletions cut 0 bases from V and 5 bases from J, with 5 bases between. CDR3 length equals 13 residues. The germline CDR1 and CDR2 sequences are MNHEY and SVGAGI. The CDR3 nucleotides read TGTGCCAGCAGTTACTCGGGGGACAATGAGCAGTTCTTC. Translating gives CASSYSGDNEQFF.

The J gene is TRBJ2-5, the V gene TRBV24-1; TRBD1 matches at 8 bases. CDR1 and CDR2 from the germline V gene are KGHDR and SFDVKD. The CDR3 has 16 amino acids. V dropped 3 bases and J dropped 5; count of bases not matched to a gene: 10. The CDR3 protein is CATSDRPGTGLETQYF. CDR3 coding DNA: TGTGCCACCAGTGATCGTCCCGGGACAGGTTTGGAGACCCAGTACTTC.

A few counts support this clonotype. The V call is TRBV13, the J call TRBJ2-1; D remains ambiguous. Germline lookup yields CDR1 PRHDT and CDR2 FYEKMQ (reference sequence). The ends were cut back, 5 bases at V and 5 bases at J, with 7 bases in the middle. CDR3 length: 12 residues. In nucleotides, the CDR3 is TGTGCCAGCAGCCCCGATAACAATGAGCAGTTCTTC. Amino acids: CASSPDNNEQFF.

This clonotype has a count of ten or more. The chain is built from TRBV6-2 or TRBV6-3 and TRBJ2-7; D ambiguous. The germline CDR1 and CDR2 sequences are MNHEY and SVGEGT. The CDR3 contains 13 residues. Trimming removed 2 bases at V and 4 bases at J, with 9 bases between. The CDR3 is CASSYDGSYEQYF. The CDR3 DNA sequence: TGTGCCAGCAGTTACGACGGGTCGTACGAGCAGTACTTC.

In its sample, this clonotype was seen a few times. The chain is built from TRBV4-1 and TRBJ2-3, with TRBD2 identical over 8 bases. The junction had 7 bases not matched to a gene; V was cut back by 0 bases and J by 2 bases. Germline V gene lookup returns CDR1 MGHRA and CDR2 YSYEKL. This CDR3 spans 17 amino acids. CDR3: CASSQDYLAGTTDTQYF. The DNA of the CDR3 is TGCGCCAGCAGCCAAGATTACCTAGCGGGTACCACAGATACGCAGTATTTT.

V gene TRBV11-1 combines with J gene TRBJ2-5; TRBD1 is a possible D gene (5 bases). This CDR3 is built from 16 residues. Looked up from germline, CDR1 is SGHAT and CDR2 is FQDESV (reference sequence). Trimming took off 1 base at V and 0 bases at J, with 12 bases between the two ends. The CDR3 loop reads CASSLVDTAYQETQYF. The CDR3 DNA sequence: TGTGCCAGCAGCTTAGTGGACACAGCGTACCAAGAGACCCAGTACTTC.